What follows describes a single T cell receptor beta chain. No antigen is known for it. Cultured CD4+ T cell DNA was sequenced using the Oncomine TCR Beta short-read assay. TCRdb analysed the PCR reads with MiXCR anew, one entry per CDR3 protein. The repertoire holds about 11,000 distinct CDR3 sequences, with 50% to 55% as singletons. V was clipped by 0 bases and J by 2 bases, with 11 bases between them. The CDR3 has 15 residues. Per germline, CDR1 SGHDT and CDR2 YYEEEE. These data are taken from a study of vaccination and CD4 T cells after COVID-19. Study in general: In the convalescent group, nasal swab PCR was SARS-CoV-2 positive; roughly 10 cases were mild and one severe. Study-wide results and caveats: Convalescent patients' vaccine-specific clones were spike mono-reactive in 304 of 307 cases.

Treatment described: roughly 10-day PBMC culture with coronavirus spike peptide pools or control peptides (ViraFEST assay). Sequenced input: CD4+ T cells from blood, cultured in vitro. The V call is TRBV5-6, the J call TRBJ2-5; D may be TRBD1 (6 bases). The origin of this receptor is a human donor who had recovered from COVID-19. The CDR3 DNA sequence: TGTGCCAGCAGCTTGGCTGGAAGGGGGCAAGAGACCCAGTACTTC. Amino acids: CASSLAGRGQETQYF.